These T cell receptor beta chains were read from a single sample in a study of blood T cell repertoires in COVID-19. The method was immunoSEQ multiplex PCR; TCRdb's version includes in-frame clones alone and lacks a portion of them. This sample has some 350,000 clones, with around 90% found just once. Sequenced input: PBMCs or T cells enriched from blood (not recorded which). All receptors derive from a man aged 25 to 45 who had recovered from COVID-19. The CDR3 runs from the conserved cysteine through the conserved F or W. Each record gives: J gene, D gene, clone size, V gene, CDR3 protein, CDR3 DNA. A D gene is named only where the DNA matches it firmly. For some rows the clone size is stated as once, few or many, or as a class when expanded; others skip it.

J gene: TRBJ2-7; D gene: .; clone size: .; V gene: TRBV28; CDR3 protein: CASSAPGLFSSYEQYF; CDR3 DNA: TGTGCCAGCTCCGCCCCGGGACTTTTTAGCTCCTACGAGCAGTACTTC
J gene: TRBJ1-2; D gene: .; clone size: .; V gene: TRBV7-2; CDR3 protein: CASILGGGHNYGYTF; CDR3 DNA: TGTGCCAGCATCCTCGGGGGGGGACATAACTATGGCTACACCTTC
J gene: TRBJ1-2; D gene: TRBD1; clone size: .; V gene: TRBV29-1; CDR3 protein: CSIRDRDANYGYTF; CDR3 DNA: TGCAGCATCCGGGACAGGGACGCTAACTATGGCTACACCTTC
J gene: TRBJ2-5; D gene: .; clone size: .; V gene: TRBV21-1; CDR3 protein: CASSIHRDRDLAGGPEKTQYF; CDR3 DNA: TGTGCCAGCAGCATACACCGGGACAGGGACCTAGCGGGGGGGCCTGAAAAGACCCAGTACTTC
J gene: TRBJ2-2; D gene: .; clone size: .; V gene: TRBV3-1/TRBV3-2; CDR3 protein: CASRLEGTGELFF; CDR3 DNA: TGTGCCAGCAGGCTAGAGGGCACCGGGGAGCTGTTTTTT
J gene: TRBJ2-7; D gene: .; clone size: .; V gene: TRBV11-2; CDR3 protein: CASSLGLVGYEQYF; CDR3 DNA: TGTGCCAGCAGCTTAGGGTTAGTCGGCTACGAGCAGTACTTC
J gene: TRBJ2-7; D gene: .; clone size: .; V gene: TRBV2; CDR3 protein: CASSLPRGEQYF; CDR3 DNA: TGTGCCAGCAGCCTCCCTCGCGGCGAGCAGTACTTC
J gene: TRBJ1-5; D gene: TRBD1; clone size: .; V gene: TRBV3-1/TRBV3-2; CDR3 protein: CASSRGTASNQPQHF; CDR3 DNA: TGTGCCAGCAGTCGCGGGACAGCTAGCAATCAGCCCCAGCATTTT
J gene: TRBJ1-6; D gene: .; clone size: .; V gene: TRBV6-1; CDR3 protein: CASSATGGGPYNSPLHF; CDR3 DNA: TGTGCCAGCAGTGCCACGGGAGGGGGGCCCTATAATTCACCCCTCCACTTT
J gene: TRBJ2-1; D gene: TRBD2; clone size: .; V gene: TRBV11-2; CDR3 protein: CASSLGLALAAEQFF; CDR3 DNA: TGTGCCAGCAGCTTGGGACTAGCTTTAGCGGCTGAGCAGTTCTTC
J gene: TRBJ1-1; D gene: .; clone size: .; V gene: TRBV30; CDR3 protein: CAWSVIQPNTEAFF; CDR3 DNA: TGTGCCTGGAGTGTGATACAGCCAAACACTGAAGCTTTCTTT
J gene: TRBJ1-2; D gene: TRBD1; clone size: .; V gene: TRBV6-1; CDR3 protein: CASSGGTGLSNYGYTF; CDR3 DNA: TGTGCCAGCAGTGGTGGGACAGGACTTTCAAACTATGGCTACACCTTC
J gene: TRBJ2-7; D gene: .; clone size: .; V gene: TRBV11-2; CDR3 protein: CASSFHRAGYEQYF; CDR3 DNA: TGTGCCAGCAGCTTTCACAGGGCTGGCTACGAGCAGTACTTC
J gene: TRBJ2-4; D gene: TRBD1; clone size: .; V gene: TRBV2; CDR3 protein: CASRDRALAKNIQYF; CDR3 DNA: TGTGCCAGCAGAGACAGGGCGCTAGCCAAAAACATTCAGTACTTC
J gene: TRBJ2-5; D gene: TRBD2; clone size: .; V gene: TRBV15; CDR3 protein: CATSRDGRGGQETQYF; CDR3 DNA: TGTGCCACCAGCAGAGATGGGCGGGGGGGCCAAGAGACCCAGTACTTC
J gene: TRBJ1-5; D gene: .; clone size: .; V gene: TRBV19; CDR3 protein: CASSITGTGDQPQHF; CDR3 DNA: TGTGCCAGTAGTATTACGGGGACGGGAGATCAGCCCCAGCATTTT
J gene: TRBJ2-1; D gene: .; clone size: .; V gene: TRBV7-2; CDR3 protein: CASSPRTGGANEQFF; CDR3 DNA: TGTGCCAGCAGCCCACGGACTGGCGGGGCCAATGAGCAGTTCTTC
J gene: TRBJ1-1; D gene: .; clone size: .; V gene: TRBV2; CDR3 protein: CASSEGRNTEAFF; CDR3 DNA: TGTGCCAGCAGTGAAGGTAGGAACACTGAAGCTTTCTTT
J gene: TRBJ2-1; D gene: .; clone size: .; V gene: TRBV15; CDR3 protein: CATSRDRGEQFF; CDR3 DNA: TGTGCCACCAGCAGAGATCGCGGTGAGCAGTTCTTC
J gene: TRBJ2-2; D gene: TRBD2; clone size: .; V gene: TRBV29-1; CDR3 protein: CSVGTSGGLSTGELFF; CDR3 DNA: TGCAGCGTTGGTACTTCGGGGGGACTAAGCACCGGGGAGCTGTTTTTT
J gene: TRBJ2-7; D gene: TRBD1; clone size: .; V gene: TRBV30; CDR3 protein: CAWIIQPTNRGGHWEQYF; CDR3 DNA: TGTGCCTGGATTATCCAACCAACAAACAGGGGTGGTCATTGGGAGCAGTACTTC
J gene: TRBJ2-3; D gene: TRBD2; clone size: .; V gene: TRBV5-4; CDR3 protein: CASSIQRGAATDTQYF; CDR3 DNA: TGTGCCAGCAGCATCCAGCGGGGGGCCGCCACAGATACGCAGTATTTT
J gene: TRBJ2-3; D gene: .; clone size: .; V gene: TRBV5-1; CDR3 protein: CASSPLGLTDTQYF; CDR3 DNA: TGCGCCAGCAGCCCGTTGGGACTCACAGATACGCAGTATTTT
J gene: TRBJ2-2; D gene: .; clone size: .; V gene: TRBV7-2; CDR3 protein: CASSLFWSDTGELFF; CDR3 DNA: TGTGCCAGCAGCTTATTCTGGAGTGACACCGGGGAGCTGTTTTTT
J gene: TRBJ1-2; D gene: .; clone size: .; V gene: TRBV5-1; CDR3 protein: CASSLAESNYGYTF; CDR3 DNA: TGCGCCAGCAGCTTGGCAGAATCCAACTATGGCTACACCTTC
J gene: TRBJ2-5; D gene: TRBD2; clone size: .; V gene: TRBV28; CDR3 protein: CASSTRAGGPEETQYF; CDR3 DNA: TGTGCCAGCAGTACCCGAGCGGGGGGGCCTGAAGAGACCCAGTACTTC
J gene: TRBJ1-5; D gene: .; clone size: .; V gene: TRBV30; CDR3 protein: CAWNTAGAQPQHF; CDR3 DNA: TGTGCCTGGAATACGGCAGGGGCGCAGCCCCAGCATTTT
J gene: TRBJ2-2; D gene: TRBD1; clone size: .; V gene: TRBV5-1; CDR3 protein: CASSLDGQGVGELFF; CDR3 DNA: TGCGCCAGCAGCCTGGACGGGCAGGGGGTCGGGGAGCTGTTTTTT
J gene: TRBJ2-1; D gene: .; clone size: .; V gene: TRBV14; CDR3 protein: CASSLIRGNEQFF; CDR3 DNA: TGTGCCAGCAGCCTAATAAGGGGCAATGAGCAGTTCTTC
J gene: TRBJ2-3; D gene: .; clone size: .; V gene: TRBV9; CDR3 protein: CASSVRSSTDTQYF; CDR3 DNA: TGTGCCAGCAGCGTACGGTCCTCCACAGATACGCAGTATTTT
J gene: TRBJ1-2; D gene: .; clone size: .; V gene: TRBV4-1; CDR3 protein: CASSDAQGNYGYTF; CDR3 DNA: TGCGCCAGCAGCGACGCCCAGGGAAACTATGGCTACACCTTC
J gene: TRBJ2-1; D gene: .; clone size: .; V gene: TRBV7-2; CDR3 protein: CASSLATASYNEQFF; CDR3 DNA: TGTGCCAGCAGCTTAGCGACAGCCTCCTACAATGAGCAGTTCTTC
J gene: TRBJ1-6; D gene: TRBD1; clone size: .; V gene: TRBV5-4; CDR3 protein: CASSKGGTGDSPLHF; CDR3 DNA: TGTGCCAGCAGCAAGGGTGGGACAGGGGACTCACCCCTCCACTTT
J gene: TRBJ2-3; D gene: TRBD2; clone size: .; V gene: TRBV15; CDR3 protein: CATSRDGTSGGGLRDTQYF; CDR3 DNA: TGTGCCACCAGCAGAGATGGGACTAGCGGGGGAGGTTTAAGAGATACGCAGTATTTT
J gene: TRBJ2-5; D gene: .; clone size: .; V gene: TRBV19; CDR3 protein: CASSMSGEQETQYF; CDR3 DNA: TGTGCCAGTAGTATGAGCGGAGAGCAAGAGACCCAGTACTTC
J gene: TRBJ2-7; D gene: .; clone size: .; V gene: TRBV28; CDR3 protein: CASSRRARGYEQYF; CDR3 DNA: TGTGCCAGCAGTAGGAGGGCCAGGGGGTACGAGCAGTACTTC
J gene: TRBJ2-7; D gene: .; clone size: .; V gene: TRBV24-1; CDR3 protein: CATSETDRSGEQYF; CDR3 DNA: TGTGCCACCAGTGAAACCGACAGGTCCGGGGAGCAGTACTTC
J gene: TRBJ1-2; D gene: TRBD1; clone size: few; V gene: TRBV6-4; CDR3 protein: CASSDLDRGMGGYTF; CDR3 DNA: TGTGCCAGCAGTGACCTGGACAGGGGAATGGGAGGCTACACCTTC
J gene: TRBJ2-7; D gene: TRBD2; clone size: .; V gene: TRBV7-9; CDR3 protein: CASSLEAAGEQYF; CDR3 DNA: TGTGCCAGCAGCTTAGAAGCAGCGGGGGAGCAGTACTTC